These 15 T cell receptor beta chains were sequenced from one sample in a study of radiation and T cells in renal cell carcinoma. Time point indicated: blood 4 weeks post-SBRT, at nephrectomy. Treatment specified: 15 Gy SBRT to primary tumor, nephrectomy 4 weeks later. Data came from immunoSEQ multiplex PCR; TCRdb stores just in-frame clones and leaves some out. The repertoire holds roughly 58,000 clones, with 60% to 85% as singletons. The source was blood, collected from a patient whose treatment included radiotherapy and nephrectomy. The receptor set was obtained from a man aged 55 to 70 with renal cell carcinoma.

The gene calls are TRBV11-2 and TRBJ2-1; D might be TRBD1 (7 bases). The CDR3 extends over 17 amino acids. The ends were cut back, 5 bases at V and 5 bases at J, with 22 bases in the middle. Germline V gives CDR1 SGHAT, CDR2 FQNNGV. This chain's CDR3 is CASSPRGTVWLHNEQFF. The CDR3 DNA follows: TGTGCCAGCAGCCCCCGGGGGACAGTGTGGCTACACAATGAGCAGTTCTTC.

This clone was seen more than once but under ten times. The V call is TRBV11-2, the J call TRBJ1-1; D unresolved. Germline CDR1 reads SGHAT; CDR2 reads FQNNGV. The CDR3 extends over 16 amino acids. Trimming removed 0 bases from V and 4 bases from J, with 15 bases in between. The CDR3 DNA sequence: TGTGCCAGCAGCTTAGATCATAGGGCGACGGGCACTGAAGCTTTCTTT. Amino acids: CASSLDHRATGTEAFF.

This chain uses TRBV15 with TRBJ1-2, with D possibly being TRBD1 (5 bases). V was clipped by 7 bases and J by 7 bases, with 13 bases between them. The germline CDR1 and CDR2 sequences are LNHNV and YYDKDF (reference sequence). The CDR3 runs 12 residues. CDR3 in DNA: TGTGCCACCACCGGGGGTGGTGCTGGCTACACCTTC. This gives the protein CATTGGGAGYTF.

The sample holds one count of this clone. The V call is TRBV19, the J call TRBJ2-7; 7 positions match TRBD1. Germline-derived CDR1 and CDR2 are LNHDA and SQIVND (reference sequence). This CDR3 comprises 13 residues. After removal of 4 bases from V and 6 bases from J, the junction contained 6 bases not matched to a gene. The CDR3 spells CASSTSQGTEQYF. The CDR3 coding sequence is TGTGCCAGTAGTACCTCACAGGGGACCGAGCAGTACTTC.

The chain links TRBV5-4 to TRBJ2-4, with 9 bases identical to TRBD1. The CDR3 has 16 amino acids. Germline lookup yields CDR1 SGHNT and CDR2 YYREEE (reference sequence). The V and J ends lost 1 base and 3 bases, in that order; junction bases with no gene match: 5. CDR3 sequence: CASSLPGQGDKNIQYF. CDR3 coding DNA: TGTGCCAGCAGCTTGCCGGGACAGGGCGACAAAAACATTCAGTACTTC. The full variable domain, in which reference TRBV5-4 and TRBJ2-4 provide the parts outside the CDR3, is ETGVTQSPTHLIKTRGQQVTLRCSSQSGHNTVSWYQQALGQGPQFIFQYYREEENGRGNFPPRFSGLQFPNYSSELNVNALELDDSALYLCASSLPGQGDKNIQYFGAGTRLSVL.

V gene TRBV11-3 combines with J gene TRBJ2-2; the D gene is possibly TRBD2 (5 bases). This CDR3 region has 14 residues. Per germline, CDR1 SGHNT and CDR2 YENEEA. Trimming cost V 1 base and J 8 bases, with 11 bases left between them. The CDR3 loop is CASSLVGAGGELFF. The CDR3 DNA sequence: TGTGCCAGCAGCTTAGTGGGAGCCGGTGGGGAGCTGTTTTTT.

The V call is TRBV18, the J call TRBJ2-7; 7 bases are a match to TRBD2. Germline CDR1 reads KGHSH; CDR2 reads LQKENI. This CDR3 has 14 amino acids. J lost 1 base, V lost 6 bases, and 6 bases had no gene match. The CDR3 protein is CASSLSGPSYEQYV. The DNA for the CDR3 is TGTGCCAGCTCTCTTAGCGGGCCATCCTACGAGCAGTACGTC.

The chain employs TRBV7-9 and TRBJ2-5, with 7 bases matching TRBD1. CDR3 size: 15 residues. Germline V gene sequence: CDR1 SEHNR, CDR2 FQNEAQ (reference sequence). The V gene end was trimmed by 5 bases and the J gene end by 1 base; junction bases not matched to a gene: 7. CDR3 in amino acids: CASSKGQAPQETQYF. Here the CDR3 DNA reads TGTGCCAGCAGCAAAGGACAGGCCCCCCAAGAGACCCAGTACTTC.

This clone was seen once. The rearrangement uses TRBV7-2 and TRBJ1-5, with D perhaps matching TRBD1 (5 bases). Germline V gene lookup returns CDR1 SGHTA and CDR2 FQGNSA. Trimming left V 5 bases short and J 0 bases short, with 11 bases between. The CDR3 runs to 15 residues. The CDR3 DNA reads TGTGCCAGCAGCCTACAGGCACTTAGCAATCAGCCCCAGCATTTT. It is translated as CASSLQALSNQPQHF.

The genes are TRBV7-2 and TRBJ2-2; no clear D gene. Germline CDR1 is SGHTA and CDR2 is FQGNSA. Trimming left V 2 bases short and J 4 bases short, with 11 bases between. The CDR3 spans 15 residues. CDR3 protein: CASSLNRLSTGELFF. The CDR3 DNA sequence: TGTGCCAGCAGCTTAAATCGCCTTAGCACCGGGGAGCTGTTTTTT.

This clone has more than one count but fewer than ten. CDR3 residues: CASSLGLAVHNEQFF. The CDR3 bases are TGTGCCAGCAGCCTGGGACTAGCGGTCCACAATGAGCAGTTCTTC. J is TRBJ2-1 and V is TRBV7-9, with TRBD2 identical over 11 bases. V dropped 5 bases and J dropped 5; count of bases not matched to a gene: 5. The CDR3 sequence is 15 residues long. Germline CDR1 SEHNR, CDR2 FQNEAQ (reference sequence).

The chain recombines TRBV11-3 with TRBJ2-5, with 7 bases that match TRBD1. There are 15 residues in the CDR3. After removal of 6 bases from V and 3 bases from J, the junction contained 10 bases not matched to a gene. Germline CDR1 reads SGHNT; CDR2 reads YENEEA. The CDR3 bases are TGTGCCAGCAGATCCACCCGGGACAGAAAAGAGACCCAGTACTTC. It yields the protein CASRSTRDRKETQYF.

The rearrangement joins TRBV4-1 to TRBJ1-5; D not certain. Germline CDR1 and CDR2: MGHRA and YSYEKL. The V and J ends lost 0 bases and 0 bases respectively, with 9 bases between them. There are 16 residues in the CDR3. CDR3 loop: CASSQDNGDSNQPQHF. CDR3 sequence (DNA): TGCGCCAGCAGCCAAGATAATGGGGATAGCAATCAGCCCCAGCATTTT.

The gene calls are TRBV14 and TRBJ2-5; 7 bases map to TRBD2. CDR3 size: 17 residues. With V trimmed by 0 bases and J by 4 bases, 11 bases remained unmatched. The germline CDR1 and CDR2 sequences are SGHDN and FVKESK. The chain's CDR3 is CASSQDFRKRGTETQYF. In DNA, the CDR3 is TGTGCCAGCAGCCAAGATTTTAGAAAGCGGGGCACAGAGACCCAGTACTTC.

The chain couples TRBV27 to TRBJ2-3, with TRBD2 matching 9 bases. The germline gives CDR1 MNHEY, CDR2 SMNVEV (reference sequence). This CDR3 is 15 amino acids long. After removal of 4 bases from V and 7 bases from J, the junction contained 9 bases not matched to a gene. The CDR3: CASSWGGGGAYTQYF. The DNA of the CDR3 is TGTGCCAGCAGTTGGGGTGGCGGGGGGGCCTATACGCAGTATTTT.